The 25 T cell receptor beta chains below come from one sample, sequenced in a study of response to subunit inactivated influenza vaccine. Using its own MiXCR run on the RT-PCR reads, TCRdb lists one record per CDR3 protein. The repertoire consists of hundreds of thousands of distinct CDR3 sequences, with less than 8% occurring once and the leading ten covering 13%. The source material was PBMCs from blood, sampled about 24 months after vaccination. The receptor source for this set is a man between 45 and 75 years old who received an inactivated influenza vaccine.

This clonotype was counted a few times. This chain joins TRBV25-1 and TRBJ2-2, with D hard to call. This CDR3 is 11 amino acids long. From germline, CDR1 is MGHDK and CDR2 SYGVNS. V lost 6 bases to trimming and J lost 6 bases, with 5 bases between them. CDR3 sequence reads: CASRDAGELFF. CDR3 DNA sequence: TGTGCCAGCAGAGATGCCGGGGAGCTGTTTTTT.

This clonotype was counted between two and nine times. V and J are TRBV20-1 and TRBJ1-4, with TRBD1 as a possible D gene (5 bases). The germline gives CDR1 DFQATT, CDR2 SNEGSKA (reference sequence). This CDR3 spans 16 amino acids. The germline V and J ends were trimmed by 0 bases and 1 base, with 12 bases remaining between them. CDR3 residues: CSARDRGRRTNEKLFF. The CDR3 nucleotides are TGCAGTGCTAGAGATCGGGGGAGGAGAACTAATGAAAAACTGTTTTTT.

J is TRBJ2-2 and V is TRBV20-1; D tentatively reads TRBD1 or TRBD2 (5 bases each). The CDR3 loop spans 14 amino acids. The germline V gene encodes CDR1 DFQATT and CDR2 SNEGSKA (reference sequence). V dropped 1 base and J dropped 0 bases, with 6 bases sitting between them. The CDR3 DNA is TGCAGTGCTAGAGGGGGGTCGAACACCGGGGAGCTGTTTTTT. Translated, it gives CSARGGSNTGELFF.

This clonotype showed up just a few times. This chain joins TRBV24-1 and TRBJ2-6; possible D gene TRBD2, 6 bases. Germline CDR1 is KGHDR and CDR2 is SFDVKD. The V end lost 7 bases, the J end lost 3 bases, and 6 bases lay between the germline ends. This CDR3 has 13 residues. The CDR3 nucleotides are TGTGCCACCAGCGGGGGTGGGGCCAACGTCCTGACTTTC. Protein product: CATSGGGANVLTF.

The chain combines TRBV2 with TRBJ2-7; 7 nucleotides line up with TRBD2. Germline V gene sequence: CDR1 SNHLY, CDR2 FYNNEI. The junction had 7 bases not matched to a gene; V was cut back by 7 bases and J by 4 bases. This CDR3 is built from 13 residues. The CDR3 reads CASTLQAGYEQYF. The DNA for the CDR3 is TGTGCCAGCACCCTCCAAGCGGGGTACGAGCAGTACTTC.

There are a few counts of this clonotype. The chain recombines TRBV6-1 with TRBJ1-2, with D unresolved. CDR1 and CDR2 from the germline V gene are MNHNS and SASEGT. CDR3 size: 14 residues. Between the trimmed V and J ends, which lost 3 bases and 4 bases, there was a span of 12 bases. The CDR3 loop reads CASSDNSRPYGYTF. The CDR3 DNA is TGTGCCAGCAGTGATAACAGCCGCCCCTATGGCTACACCTTC.

CDR3 protein: CSVSRGRNEKLFF. The DNA for the CDR3 is TGCAGTGTGTCCCGGGGTCGAAATGAAAAACTGTTTTTT. The chain employs TRBV20-1 and TRBJ1-4; D is unresolved. There are 13 residues in the CDR3. Looked up from germline, CDR1 is DFQATT and CDR2 is SNEGSKA (reference sequence). The V and J ends lost 7 bases and 5 bases respectively, with 14 bases between them.

This clonotype was counted a few times. This chain connects TRBV10-3 to TRBJ2-7, with 10 bases matching TRBD2. The CDR3 runs to 15 residues. Germline lookup yields CDR1 ENHRY and CDR2 SYGVKD. With 6 bases clipped from V and 3 bases from J, the junction kept 8 bases outside the gene matches. CDR3 sequence reads: CAISPPSGSFYEQYF. In DNA form, the CDR3 reads TGTGCCATCAGCCCCCCTAGCGGGAGTTTCTACGAGCAGTACTTC.

This clonotype was detected ten times or more. The chain links TRBV7-2 to TRBJ2-7; D not resolved. This CDR3 spans 13 amino acids. Trimming shortened V by 5 bases and J by 7 bases, and 15 bases separated the two germline ends. Germline loops: CDR1 SGHTA, CDR2 FQGNSA. CDR3 coding DNA: TGTGCCAGCAGCCCAGCAATCGCTAGGGAGCAGTACTTC. Protein: CASSPAIAREQYF.

This clonotype was detected only a few times. Here the CDR3 DNA reads TGTGCCAGCAGCGGACCGCCCGTCCAAGAGACCCAGTACTTC. Translation: CASSGPPVQETQYF. V gene TRBV12-3 or TRBV12-4 combines with J gene TRBJ2-5; D unresolved. CDR3 length equals 14 residues. V shed 6 bases and J shed 1 base, with 12 bases lying between them.

The sample holds a few counts of this clonotype. V usage is TRBV24-1 and J usage is TRBJ2-1; 9 nucleotides align to TRBD1. After removal of 6 bases from V and 7 bases from J, the junction contained 9 bases not matched to a gene. In germline, CDR1 is KGHDR, CDR2 SFDVKD. The CDR3 covers 15 residues. Here the CDR3 DNA reads TGTGCCACCAGTAAGACCGGGACAGGGCGAAATGAGCAGTTCTTC. Translation gives CATSKTGTGRNEQFF.

J is TRBJ1-1 and V is TRBV7-9, with no clear D. The CDR3 spans 15 residues. Deletions cut 3 bases from V and 0 bases from J, with 11 bases between. From germline, CDR1 is SEHNR and CDR2 FQNEAQ (reference sequence). The CDR3 loop is CASSFDGDLNTEAFF. The CDR3 DNA reads TGTGCCAGCAGCTTCGACGGTGACCTGAACACTGAAGCTTTCTTT.

This clonotype was detected only a few times. The chain uses TRBV3-1 and TRBJ2-1; no definite D call. The CDR3 extends over 12 amino acids. Looked up from germline, CDR1 is LGHDT and CDR2 is YNNKEL (reference sequence). Trimming took 1 base from V and 5 from J, leaving 3 bases between them. The CDR3 loop reads CASSQADNEQFF. The CDR3 nucleotides are TGTGCCAGCAGCCAAGCTGACAATGAGCAGTTCTTC.

This clonotype has more than one count but fewer than ten. The CDR3 loop is CSARDQGQGYSPLHF. The CDR3 DNA reads TGCAGTGCTAGAGATCAGGGACAGGGGTATTCACCCCTCCACTTT. The V gene is TRBV20-1, the J gene TRBJ1-6; 10 nucleotides align to TRBD1. Trimming took 0 bases from V and 8 from J; bases not matched to a gene: 4. Germline V lookup: CDR1 DFQATT, CDR2 SNEGSKA (reference sequence). The CDR3 totals 15 residues.

This clonotype has just a few counts. The chain uses TRBV5-6 and TRBJ2-7; 7 bases map to TRBD2. CDR1 and CDR2 (germline): SGHDT, YYEEEE. The trim removed 3 bases at V and 4 bases at J, leaving 13 bases unmatched. The CDR3 length is 16 residues. CDR3 sequence reads: CASSSSSGLLFYEQYF. The CDR3 DNA reads TGTGCCAGCAGCTCCTCTAGCGGCCTGCTTTTTTACGAGCAGTACTTC.

This clonotype showed up just a few times. The rearrangement links TRBV4-3 to TRBJ2-1; the D gene is possibly TRBD1 (6 bases). Per the germline V gene, CDR1 is LGHNA and CDR2 is YSLEER. Trimming pared 1 base from V and 6 bases from J, leaving 7 bases between. The CDR3 loop spans 13 amino acids. In nucleotides, the CDR3 is TGCGCCAGCAGCCAAGTACAGGGCAATGAGCAGTTCTTC. Its translation is CASSQVQGNEQFF.

This clonotype was detected ten times or more. The chain combines TRBV15 with TRBJ2-7, with D possibly matching TRBD2 (7 bases). The CDR3 spans 15 residues. From germline, CDR1 is LNHNV and CDR2 YYDKDF (reference sequence). V lost 4 bases, J lost 4 bases, and 17 bases lay in between. CDR3 protein: CATSMREGGTYEQYF. The CDR3, as DNA: TGTGCCACCAGCATGAGGGAGGGGGGGACGTACGAGCAGTACTTC. The full variable domain, its missing parts supplied by reference TRBV15 and TRBJ2-7, is DAMVIQNPRYQVTQFGKPVTLSCSQTLNHNVMYWYQQKSSQAPKLLFHYYDKDFNNEADTPDNFQSRRPNTSFCFLDIRSPGLGDTAMYLCATSMREGGTYEQYFGPGTRLTVT.

This rearrangement joins TRBV20-1 to TRBJ2-7, with 13 bases fitting TRBD2. Germline V CDR1 and CDR2: DFQATT, SNEGSKA (reference sequence). J gave up 2 bases and V 6 bases, and 16 bases lay outside the gene matches. CDR3 length equals 18 residues. Written as DNA, the CDR3 is TGCAGTGCAAGAAAACCCTGGACTAGCGGGAGTTTAACCTACGAGCAGTACTTC. It is translated as CSARKPWTSGSLTYEQYF.

This clonotype was recorded a few times. J is TRBJ1-6 and V is TRBV20-1; 7 nucleotides line up with TRBD1. The CDR3 contains 14 residues. Trimming removed 5 bases from V and 7 bases from J; junction bases left unmatched: 8. Germline CDR1 reads DFQATT; CDR2 reads SNEGSKA (reference sequence). CDR3 loop: CSAVDQGENSPLHF. As DNA, the CDR3 is TGCAGTGCTGTAGATCAGGGGGAGAATTCACCCCTCCACTTT.

V and J are TRBV29-1 and TRBJ2-4; 7 bases map to TRBD2. Germline loops: CDR1 SQVTM, CDR2 ANQGSEA. This CDR3 is built from 15 residues. The V and J ends lost 3 bases and 2 bases, in that order; junction bases with no gene match: 7. The CDR3 protein is CSVEGGSGSKNIQYF. For the CDR3, the DNA is TGCAGCGTTGAGGGCGGGAGTGGTTCCAAAAACATTCAGTACTTC.

The V call is TRBV6-1, the J call TRBJ1-5; tentative D call: TRBD1 (6 bases). V was trimmed by 7 bases and J by 0 bases, leaving 13 bases between them. Germline V gene data show CDR1 as MNHNS and CDR2 as SASEGT. The CDR3 runs to 15 residues. The CDR3 DNA reads TGTGCCAGCAAGGAGGGGGGGGTTAGCAATCAGCCCCAGCATTTT. It specifies CASKEGGVSNQPQHF.

A few counts support this clonotype. The chain combines TRBV11-2 with TRBJ2-3, with D perhaps given as TRBD1 or TRBD2 (5 bases each). Trimming left V 0 bases short and J 2 bases short, with 12 bases between. CDR3 length equals 16 residues. Germline V gene lookup returns CDR1 SGHAT and CDR2 FQNNGV. This CDR3 is CASSLDEGRVTDTQYF. The CDR3 region has the DNA TGTGCCAGCAGCTTAGATGAGGGACGGGTCACAGATACGCAGTATTTT.

This clonotype was detected only a few times. The chain couples TRBV4-3 to TRBJ1-6; D unclear. The CDR3 contains 16 residues. Germline-derived CDR1 and CDR2 are LGHNA and YSLEER. Trimming removed 4 bases from V and 0 bases from J, with 10 bases in between. The CDR3 region is CASSPSTSSYNSPLHF. The CDR3, as DNA: TGCGCCAGCAGCCCCTCAACTAGCTCCTATAATTCACCCCTCCACTTT.

This clonotype has ten or more counts. The gene calls are TRBV12-3 or TRBV12-4 and TRBJ2-3; TRBD2 aligns across 7 bases. J lost 4 bases, V lost 2 bases, and 0 bases had no gene match. This CDR3 has 13 amino acids. The CDR3 nucleotides read TGTGCCAGCAGTTTACGGGGGGCAGATACGCAGTATTTT. Residues: CASSLRGADTQYF.

Note on this clonotype: Being one base from a much bigger clone, this may be a read error. The chain has TRBV12-3 or TRBV12-4 and TRBJ1-1; tentatively, D is TRBD1 (5 bases). With 5 bases removed from V and 10 bases from J, the gap between germline ends came to 17 bases. This CDR3 has 13 residues. CDR3: CASSPAQTVGAFF. The CDR3 bases are TGTGCCAGCAGTCCGGCGCAGACAGTGGGAGCTTTCTTT.